This T cell receptor (beta chain) was sequenced in a study of blood T cell repertoires in COVID-19. Across the whole study: COVID-19 samples from acute and convalescent phases originated in the United States, Italy and Spain. Nucleic acid was either cDNA or gDNA, and it came from T cells, B-cell-depleted T cells, or PBMCs.

Original processing methods: Amplification of reference gene primers provided the estimated nucleated cell counts. Using immunoSEQ multiplex PCR, the repertoire was profiled, and TCRdb retains in-frame clones only, with some absent. From that table come the V and J calls and clone size; the DNA was used to work out D and trimming. The repertoire consists of about 210,000 clones, with around 86% occurring once and the leading ten covering around 3.1%. Trimming took off 4 bases at V and 4 bases at J, with 14 bases between the two ends. Germline V gene lookup returns CDR1 MDHEN and CDR2 SYDVKM. The CDR3 has 15 residues. The table lists this clone with many counts.

The TCR sequence derives from a man in his 60s with acute or convalescent COVID-19. This chain joins TRBV28 and TRBJ1-5; perhaps TRBD1 as D (5 bases). The sequencing sample was made of peripheral blood. The CDR3 DNA reads TGTGCCAGCAGTTCGGGGGGTGGAGGAAATCAGCCCCAGCATTTT. Protein sequence: CASSSGGGGNQPQHF.